A single sample is the source of the 30 T cell receptor beta chains below, sequenced in a study of vaccination and CD4 T cells after COVID-19. Treatment reported: roughly 10-day PBMC culture with coronavirus spike peptide pools or control peptides (ViraFEST assay). Sequence data for DNA of cultured CD4+ T cells were generated by the Oncomine TCR Beta short-read assay. TCRdb independently ran MiXCR on the PCR reads; one entry per CDR3 protein. Of tens of thousands of distinct CDR3 sequences in the sample, about 51% were seen once. These receptors have no identified antigens. Sequenced input: CD4+ T cells from blood, cultured in vitro. These receptors all stem from a human donor who had recovered from COVID-19.

The chain recombines TRBV28 with TRBJ2-7; 15 bases match TRBD2. Germline-derived CDR1 and CDR2 are MDHEN and SYDVKM. The CDR3 runs to 18 residues. V trimming: 3 bases; J trimming: 0 bases; junction bases outside the gene matches: 6. In nucleotides, the CDR3 is TGTGCCAGCAGTTTGGGGACTAGCGGGGGGTTTAGCTCCTACGAGCAGTACTTC. Translation gives CASSLGTSGGFSSYEQYF.

The chain couples TRBV20-1 to TRBJ1-5; possible D gene TRBD1, 6 bases. V was clipped by 6 bases and J by 0 bases, with 12 bases between them. This CDR3 is built from 14 residues. CDR1 is DFQATT and CDR2 is SNEGSKA in the germline V gene (reference sequence). The chain's CDR3 is CSASWTDSNQPQHF. CDR3 bases: TGCAGTGCCTCTTGGACAGATAGCAATCAGCCCCAGCATTTT.

The chain couples TRBV27 to TRBJ1-2; no clear D gene. The V gene's germline CDR1 is MNHEY and CDR2 SMNVEV (reference sequence). The CDR3 loop spans 16 amino acids. Trimming took off 5 bases at V and 5 bases at J, with 21 bases between the two ends. This chain's CDR3 is CASSMGWVRQVYGYTF. In nucleotides, the CDR3 is TGTGCCAGCAGTATGGGCTGGGTCCGGCAGGTATATGGCTACACCTTC.

The chain links TRBV12-3 or TRBV12-4 to TRBJ2-3; weak D call: TRBD2 (6 bases). V lost 4 bases to trimming and J lost 4 bases, with 15 bases between them. The CDR3 length is 15 residues. The CDR3 DNA reads TGTGCCAGCAGTTCGGGACTGGGGGACGCAGATACGCAGTATTTT. Amino acids: CASSSGLGDADTQYF.

This clonotype was found a few times. The genes are TRBV7-2 and TRBJ1-2, with D unclear. The germline V gene encodes CDR1 SGHTA and CDR2 FQGNSA. Trimming removed 7 bases at V and 7 bases at J, with 16 bases between. This CDR3 has 13 amino acids. The CDR3 is CASTQIRGIGYTF. The CDR3 nucleotides read TGTGCCAGCACCCAGATCCGCGGCATTGGCTACACCTTC.

This clonotype was detected only a few times. The genes are TRBV20-1 and TRBJ2-4, with TRBD1 matching 8 bases. V was pared by 4 bases and J by 7 bases, with 6 bases of the junction left unmatched. This CDR3 is built from 13 residues. Germline CDR1 and CDR2: DFQATT and SNEGSKA (reference sequence). CDR3 in DNA: TGCAGTGCTACGGGACAGGAGAGGAACATTCAGTACTTC. Amino acids: CSATGQERNIQYF.

V gene TRBV11-3 combines with J gene TRBJ1-3; TRBD1 might be the D (5 bases). The CDR3 is made up of 17 amino acids. The germline V gene has CDR1 SGHNT and CDR2 YENEEA. V lost 1 base and J lost 3, with 16 bases in between. The CDR3 sequence: CASSLGFGTANGNTIYF. In DNA, the CDR3 is TGTGCCAGCAGCTTAGGTTTCGGGACGGCGAATGGAAACACCATATATTTT. The variable domain in full, with the rest retrieved from reference TRBV11-3 and TRBJ1-3, is EAGVVQSPRYKIIEKKQPVAFWCNPISGHNTLYWYLQNLGQGPELLIRYENEEAVDDSQLPKDRFSAERLKGVDSTLKIQPAELGDSAVYLCASSLGFGTANGNTIYFGEGSWLTVV.

The J gene is TRBJ2-7, the V gene TRBV20-1; possible D gene TRBD1, 6 bases. This CDR3 is 13 amino acids long. CDR1 is DFQATT, CDR2 SNEGSKA, per germline (reference sequence). The V end lost 3 bases, the J end lost 1 base, and 10 bases lay between the germline ends. CDR3 sequence reads: CSASQGPSYEQYF. DNA of the CDR3: TGCAGTGCTAGCCAGGGGCCATCCTACGAGCAGTACTTC.

This clonotype has just a few counts. The V and J genes are TRBV7-2 and TRBJ2-7; perhaps TRBD1 as D (7 bases). Germline V CDR1 and CDR2: SGHTA, FQGNSA. V was clipped by 5 bases and J by 6 bases, with 14 bases between them. The CDR3 spans 13 residues. The DNA of the CDR3 is TGTGCCAGCAGCCCCCAGGGGGGAGGCGAGCAGTACTTC. This sequence encodes CASSPQGGGEQYF.

The chain recombines TRBV2 with TRBJ1-5; possibly TRBD1 for D (5 bases). CDR1 is SNHLY and CDR2 is FYNNEI in the germline V gene. The CDR3 is 14 residues long. The V end was cut by 5 bases, the J end by 0 bases, with 8 bases between. The CDR3 DNA sequence: TGTGCCAGCAGTCAGGGCCATAGCAATCAGCCCCAGCATTTT. It yields the protein CASSQGHSNQPQHF.

The chain combines TRBV6-1 with TRBJ1-3; D ambiguous. The germline gives CDR1 MNHNS, CDR2 SASEGT. Deletions cut 6 bases from V and 1 base from J, with 7 bases between. The CDR3 runs to 13 residues. This CDR3 is CASSKGSGNTIYF. The CDR3 DNA is TGTGCCAGCAGCAAGGGTTCTGGAAACACCATATATTTT.

This clonotype was observed a single time. J is TRBJ1-5 and V is TRBV19; D unresolved. CDR1 and CDR2 from the germline V gene are LNHDA and SQIVND (reference sequence). Trimming removed 4 bases from V and 2 bases from J, with 9 bases in between. CDR3 size: 14 residues. The CDR3 nucleotides are TGTGCCAGTAGTAGGGCACAGCGCAATCAGCCCCAGCATTTT. This sequence encodes CASSRAQRNQPQHF.

V usage is TRBV27 and J usage is TRBJ2-1, with 13 bases that match TRBD2. The CDR3 totals 20 residues. Unmatched junction bases numbered 14, after V lost 2 bases and J lost 4 bases. The germline CDR1 and CDR2 sequences are MNHEY and SMNVEV (reference sequence). CDR3 protein: CASSLVRGTSGAETYNEQFF. In DNA form, the CDR3 reads TGTGCCAGCAGTTTAGTCCGCGGGACTAGCGGGGCCGAAACTTACAATGAGCAGTTCTTC.

The chain employs TRBV27 and TRBJ1-5; D gene uncertain. Germline lookup yields CDR1 MNHEY and CDR2 SMNVEV (reference sequence). The CDR3 contains 13 residues. Between the trimmed V and J ends, which lost 2 bases and 2 bases, there was a span of 4 bases. As DNA, the CDR3 is TGTGCCAGCAGTTTACAGGGCAATCAGCCCCAGCATTTT. Translating gives CASSLQGNQPQHF.

The chain recombines TRBV19 with TRBJ1-2; D gene ambiguous. CDR1 and CDR2 from the germline V gene are LNHDA and SQIVND (reference sequence). The CDR3 runs to 15 residues. The V end lost 4 bases, the J end lost 3 bases, and 15 bases lay between the germline ends. The CDR3 reads CASSKRTDDDYGYTF. The CDR3 DNA is TGTGCCAGTAGTAAGAGGACGGACGACGACTATGGCTACACCTTC.

The chain carries TRBV6-1 and TRBJ1-3; 8 bases fit TRBD1. Germline V gene data show CDR1 as MNHNS and CDR2 as SASEGT. The ends lost 6 bases at V and 1 base at J; junction bases unmatched: 8. The CDR3 has 16 amino acids. DNA of the CDR3: TGTGCCAGCAGGTGGACAGGGAAAGAATCTGGAAACACCATATATTTT. This gives the protein CASRWTGKESGNTIYF.

This clonotype was counted between two and nine times. The chain uses TRBV20-1 and TRBJ1-1; no clear D. The length of the CDR3 is 11 residues. V was shortened by 8 bases and J by 2 bases, with 9 bases between the two germline ends. Germline-derived CDR1 and CDR2 are DFQATT and SNEGSKA (reference sequence). CDR3 sequence reads: CSSRHNTEAFF. CDR3 bases: TGCAGTTCCCGGCACAACACTGAAGCTTTCTTT.

The CDR3 spells CASSRTGGNEKLFF. The CDR3 nucleotides are TGTGCCAGCAGCCGGACAGGGGGTAATGAAAAACTGTTTTTT. V and J are TRBV6-1 and TRBJ1-4; TRBD1 aligns across 10 bases. V gave up 6 bases and J gave up 4 bases; unmatched junction bases: 2. The CDR3 spans 14 residues. Germline-derived CDR1 and CDR2 are MNHNS and SASEGT.

A few counts support this clonotype. The V call is TRBV11-2, the J call TRBJ2-1; no clear D. CDR1 and CDR2 from the germline V gene are SGHAT and FQNNGV. Trimming cost V 5 bases and J 0 bases, with 14 bases left between them. This CDR3 region has 16 residues. The chain's CDR3 is CASSPITHFSYNEQFF. The CDR3 region has the DNA TGTGCCAGCAGCCCAATTACCCATTTCTCCTACAATGAGCAGTTCTTC.

The gene calls are TRBV27 and TRBJ2-7; TRBD1 matches 8 bases. This CDR3 has 15 residues. V lost 6 bases, J lost 5 bases, and 12 bases stayed unmatched. Germline V gene sequence: CDR1 MNHEY, CDR2 SMNVEV (reference sequence). The CDR3 DNA is TGTGCCAGCAGCGCTTCCCGGGACAGGTCCCACGAGCAGTACTTC. As protein: CASSASRDRSHEQYF.

V and J are TRBV20-1 and TRBJ1-5; TRBD1 might be the D (5 bases). This CDR3 has 12 amino acids. Germline CDR1 and CDR2: DFQATT and SNEGSKA (reference sequence). Trimming shortened V by 1 base and J by 12 bases, and 13 bases separated the two germline ends. In nucleotides, the CDR3 is TGCAGTGCTAGAGTAGGGTCGAGGGGCCAGCATTTT. This translates into CSARVGSRGQHF.

J is TRBJ1-6 and V is TRBV27; the match to TRBD1 covers 8 bases. The V segment lost 10 bases and the J segment 9 bases; nucleotides outside the gene matches: 14. Looked up from germline, CDR1 is MNHEY and CDR2 is SMNVEV (reference sequence). The CDR3 is 15 amino acids. The CDR3 nucleotides read TGTGCCAACAATTCGGACAGGGAAAGTTGTTCACCCCTCCACTTT. This codes for CANNSDRESCSPLHF.

This clonotype came up a few times. This sequence joins TRBV28 and TRBJ2-5, with D possibly TRBD2 on 5 matching bases. V was shortened by 10 bases and J by 5 bases, with 17 bases between the two germline ends. The CDR3 totals 13 residues. Per the germline V gene, CDR1 is MDHEN and CDR2 is SYDVKM. The CDR3 protein is CAILRRGRETQYF. In DNA form, the CDR3 reads TGTGCCATCCTCCGGAGAGGGCGGGAGACCCAGTACTTC.

This clonotype occurred a few times. The chain has TRBV20-1 and TRBJ1-1; TRBD1 matches at 10 bases. The CDR3 covers 15 residues. With V trimmed by 7 bases and J by 3 bases, 11 bases remained unmatched. CDR1 DFQATT and CDR2 SNEGSKA come from the germline V gene (reference sequence). The CDR3 here is CSVQTGGVSDTEAFF. As DNA, the CDR3 is TGCAGTGTTCAGACAGGGGGCGTATCGGACACTGAAGCTTTCTTT.

The chain couples TRBV6-5 to TRBJ2-1, with D possibly being TRBD1 (5 bases). The CDR3 spans 17 residues. V was pared by 4 bases and J by 4 bases, with 20 bases between. CDR1 and CDR2 (germline): MNHEY, SVGAGI. The CDR3 sequence: CASSLQASRPSYNEQFF. The CDR3 nucleotides read TGTGCCAGCAGTTTACAGGCTTCTAGACCCTCTTACAATGAGCAGTTCTTC.

This chain uses TRBV6-4 with TRBJ2-2; TRBD2 is a possible D gene (6 bases). CDR1 and CDR2 (germline): MRHNA, SNTAGT. The CDR3 is 14 residues long. V was shortened by 6 bases and J by 1 base, with 9 bases between the two germline ends. The CDR3 DNA reads as TGTGCCAGCAGGAGGGGACTGAACACCGGGGAGCTGTTTTTT. Amino acid sequence: CASRRGLNTGELFF.

This chain links TRBV10-1 with TRBJ2-3; D call uncertain. Per the germline V gene, CDR1 is WNHNN and CDR2 is SYGVQD (reference sequence). CDR3 size: 15 residues. Trimming removed 9 bases at V and 2 bases at J, with 18 bases between. The CDR3, as DNA: TGCGCCAGACCCAGACAATCGATAAACACAGATACGCAGTATTTT. This encodes CARPRQSINTDTQYF.

The sample holds a few counts of this clonotype. This chain links TRBV18 with TRBJ1-2; no firm D call. Trimming took 3 bases from V and 2 from J, leaving 13 bases between them. Germline loops: CDR1 KGHSH, CDR2 LQKENI. The CDR3 covers 15 residues. DNA of the CDR3: TGTGCCAGCTCACCGGACGCTTCTGGGAACTATGGCTACACCTTC. Translation: CASSPDASGNYGYTF.

The rearrangement joins TRBV15 to TRBJ2-1; 7 bases agree with TRBD2. CDR3 length equals 18 residues. The V gene's germline CDR1 is LNHNV and CDR2 YYDKDF (reference sequence). Trimming cost V 0 bases and J 3 bases; bases outside gene matches: 11. CDR3 in amino acids: CATSRDRGRNKYYNEQFF. DNA for the CDR3: TGTGCCACCAGCAGAGATCGCGGGAGAAACAAATACTACAATGAGCAGTTCTTC.

The chain uses TRBV6-2 or TRBV6-3 and TRBJ2-3; D is possibly TRBD2 (5 bases). The CDR3 is 14 residues long. Between the trimmed V and J ends, which lost 4 bases and 4 bases, there was a span of 12 bases. CDR1 MNHEY and CDR2 SVGEGT come from the germline V gene. For the CDR3, the DNA is TGTGCCAGCAGTTCACTCGAGAGGGCAGATACGCAGTATTTT. Translated, it gives CASSSLERADTQYF.